These 29 T cell receptor beta chains came from one sample sequenced in a study of CD8 T cells in ankylosing spondylitis. TCRdb processed the 5' RACE reads anew with MiXCR; each CDR3 protein has one entry. The sample has around 250,000 distinct CDR3 sequences; about 10% are singletons. The sequencing sample was made of blood, either unsorted or a sorted T cell fraction (not recorded which). These receptors were collected from a male donor with ankylosing spondylitis or in good health (not recorded which).

This clonotype has at least ten counts. The J gene is TRBJ1-1, the V gene TRBV5-1; D perhaps matches TRBD1 (5 bases). Germline V gene data show CDR1 as SGHRS and CDR2 as YFSETQ. The CDR3 is made up of 14 amino acids. The V end was cut by 4 bases, the J end by 4 bases, with 14 bases between. The CDR3 region is CASSIREEGTEAFF. In DNA form, the CDR3 reads TGCGCCAGCAGCATCAGGGAAGAGGGCACTGAAGCTTTCTTT.

At least ten counts were recorded for this clonotype. V gene TRBV5-6 combines with J gene TRBJ1-5; 10 positions match TRBD1. CDR3 length equals 15 residues. Unmatched junction bases numbered 6, after V lost 2 bases and J lost 7 bases. Germline V gene data show CDR1 as SGHDT and CDR2 as YYEEEE. In DNA form, the CDR3 reads TGTGCCAGCAGCTTTGCCGGGACAGGGGCCCAGCCCCAGCATTTT. As protein: CASSFAGTGAQPQHF. Full variable domain (rest looked up from reference TRBV5-6 and TRBJ1-5): DAGVTQSPTHLIKTRGQQVTLRCSPKSGHDTVSWYQQALGQGPQFIFQYYEEEERQRGNFPDRFSGHQFPNYSSELNVNALLLGDSALYLCASSFAGTGAQPQHFGDGTRLSIL.

This clonotype was counted only a few times. This chain links TRBV7-9 with TRBJ1-1, with 9 bases aligning to TRBD1. Germline V gene sequence: CDR1 SEHNR, CDR2 FQNEAQ (reference sequence). The J segment lost 1 base and the V segment lost 4 bases, leaving 4 bases of the junction unmatched. The CDR3 totals 15 residues. The CDR3 bases are TGTGCCAGCAGCTCAACAGGGGGCCCGAACACTGAAGCTTTCTTT. Its translation is CASSSTGGPNTEAFF.

This clonotype was recorded many times. This chain links TRBV5-1 with TRBJ2-5; D remains ambiguous. Germline loops: CDR1 SGHRS, CDR2 YFSETQ. The CDR3 runs to 13 residues. The V gene lost 2 bases and the J gene lost 2 bases, with 7 bases spanning the gap. The CDR3 protein is CASSFTPQETQYF. In DNA form, the CDR3 reads TGCGCCAGCAGCTTTACACCTCAAGAGACCCAGTACTTC.

This clonotype has a count of ten or more. This chain links TRBV9 with TRBJ2-1, with 7 positions matching TRBD1. Germline V gene lookup returns CDR1 SGDLS and CDR2 YYNGEE. This CDR3 comprises 15 residues. V lost 0 bases to trimming and J lost 3 bases; unmatched junction nucleotides: 3. The CDR3 here is CASSVEGQYYNEQFF. CDR3 sequence (DNA): TGTGCCAGCAGCGTAGAGGGACAGTACTACAATGAGCAGTTCTTC.

This clonotype was seen a handful of times. This chain connects TRBV6-1 to TRBJ2-5; 8 nucleotides align to TRBD2. V lost 6 bases, J lost 4 bases, and 4 bases stayed unmatched. The CDR3 covers 13 residues. Germline values: CDR1 MNHNS, CDR2 SASEGT. The CDR3 loop is CASSRLARETQYF. Here the CDR3 DNA reads TGTGCCAGCAGCCGACTAGCGAGAGAGACCCAGTACTTC.

This clonotype was recorded a few times. In DNA, the CDR3 is TGTGCCAGCGCCTGGGACCGGCAGTTCTATGGCTACACCTTC. This translates into CASAWDRQFYGYTF. The rearrangement uses TRBV12-3 or TRBV12-4 and TRBJ1-2, with D perhaps matching TRBD1 (5 bases). The CDR3 sequence is 14 residues long. V dropped 8 bases and J dropped 4 bases, with 17 bases sitting between them.

This clonotype was seen at least ten times. This chain connects TRBV28 to TRBJ1-4; a weak D match, TRBD1 (5 bases). The CDR3 extends over 12 amino acids. Trimming took off 6 bases at V and 8 bases at J, with 10 bases between the two ends. The germline V gene has CDR1 MDHEN and CDR2 SYDVKM. The CDR3 nucleotides read TGTGCCAGCAGCTCGGGGGACGAAAAACTGTTTTTT. Protein sequence: CASSSGDEKLFF.

This clonotype was picked up many times. This chain uses TRBV12-3 or TRBV12-4 with TRBJ2-5; no firm D call. The CDR3 extends over 13 amino acids. The V and J ends lost 3 bases and 2 bases respectively, with 7 bases between them. CDR3 nucleotides: TGTGCCAGCAGTTTTGGGGAACAAGAGACCCAGTACTTC. This gives the protein CASSFGEQETQYF.

A remark on this clonotype: This may arise from a read error, as a much more abundant clone is one base away. V is TRBV4-2 and J is TRBJ2-7, with D perhaps matching TRBD2 (5 bases). CDR3 length: 13 amino acids. Germline assignment: CDR1 LGHNA and CDR2 YNFKEQ. V shed 4 bases and J shed 6 bases, with 13 bases lying between them. CDR3 sequence: CASSPSGNCEQYF. The DNA of the CDR3 is TGTGCCAGCAGCCCAAGCGGTAACTGCGAGCAGTACTTC.

This clonotype appeared many times. The V gene is TRBV12-3 or TRBV12-4, the J gene TRBJ1-5; D remains ambiguous. The CDR3 spans 12 residues. V dropped 3 bases and J dropped 4 bases, with 4 bases sitting between them. The DNA of the CDR3 is TGTGCCAGCAGTTTTCGGAATCAGCCCCAGCATTTT. Translation: CASSFRNQPQHF.

This clonotype was found a few times. The chain joins TRBV20-1 to TRBJ2-1, with 9 nucleotides matching TRBD2. The V gene's germline CDR1 is DFQATT and CDR2 SNEGSKA (reference sequence). The V gene end was trimmed by 3 bases and the J gene end by 3 bases; junction bases not matched to a gene: 3. The CDR3 runs to 14 residues. CDR3 coding DNA: TGCAGTGCTAGGGGGACTAGCAGCTACAATGAGCAGTTCTTC. It codes for CSARGTSSYNEQFF.

This clonotype was recorded many times. The V gene is TRBV29-1, the J gene TRBJ2-7; 9 bases are a match to TRBD2. After removal of 2 bases from V and 7 bases from J, the junction contained 12 bases not matched to a gene. Germline V gene sequence: CDR1 SQVTM, CDR2 ANQGSEA. CDR3 length: 15 amino acids. CDR3 DNA: TGCAGCGTTGAAACGGGCCTAGCGGGATCGGGGGAGCAGTACTTC. Translating gives CSVETGLAGSGEQYF.

V usage is TRBV6-1 and J usage is TRBJ1-5; D is undetermined. CDR1 and CDR2 from the germline V gene are MNHNS and SASEGT. CDR3 length: 14 residues. Trimming shortened V by 8 bases and J by 0 bases, and 11 bases separated the two germline ends. CDR3 nucleotide sequence: TGTGCCAGCCTCCTGGGAAATAGCAATCAGCCCCAGCATTTT. Translation: CASLLGNSNQPQHF.

This clonotype was recorded a few times. The chain is built from TRBV12-3 or TRBV12-4 and TRBJ2-2; no firm D call. The CDR3 sequence is 16 residues long. V was pared by 2 bases and J by 0 bases, with 10 bases between. CDR3 in DNA: TGTGCCAGCAGTTTAAACCCGAACCCGAACACCGGGGAGCTGTTTTTT. Translation gives CASSLNPNPNTGELFF.

This clonotype was detected ten times or more. CDR3 amino acids: CASSPGPIQGRAKNIQYF. The CDR3 bases are TGTGCCAGCAGCCCAGGACCGATACAGGGAAGAGCCAAAAACATTCAGTACTTC. The chain has TRBV6-1 and TRBJ2-4; TRBD1 is a possible D gene (6 bases). Trimming stripped 6 bases from V and 0 bases from J, with 21 bases between. Germline V gene lookup returns CDR1 MNHNS and CDR2 SASEGT. The CDR3 has 18 amino acids.

The chain links TRBV7-9 to TRBJ1-1, with D uncertain. CDR3 size: 13 residues. CDR1 is SEHNR, CDR2 FQNEAQ, per germline (reference sequence). V lost 2 bases and J lost 5, with 9 bases in between. CDR3 region: CASSLTLGTEAFF. In DNA form, the CDR3 reads TGTGCCAGCAGCTTAACCCTGGGGACTGAAGCTTTCTTT.

Concerning this clonotype: This sequence may be a read error, since a much larger clone differs from it by one base. The rearrangement joins TRBV7-2 to TRBJ1-5; the D is unclear. Germline V gene sequence: CDR1 SGHTA, CDR2 FQGNSA. This CDR3 region has 15 residues. CDR3 residues: CVSSLVGNSNQPQHF. The DNA of the CDR3 is TGTGTCAGCAGCTTAGTGGGGAATAGCAATCAGCCCCAGCATTTT.

This clonotype came up many times. The rearrangement uses TRBV12-3 or TRBV12-4 and TRBJ1-5, with TRBD1 matching over 7 bases. The junction had 10 bases not matched to a gene; V was cut back by 6 bases and J by 5 bases. The CDR3 covers 15 residues. CDR3 protein: CASSPGTEKDQPQHF. The CDR3 region has the DNA TGTGCCAGCAGCCCTGGGACAGAAAAAGATCAGCCCCAGCATTTT.

This clonotype was counted many times. The V gene is TRBV6-5, the J gene TRBJ1-1; unclear D gene. The V gene's germline CDR1 is MNHEY and CDR2 SVGAGI. Deletions cut 2 bases from V and 0 bases from J, with 7 bases between. The CDR3 totals 14 residues. CDR3 residues: CASSYGSVNTEAFF. CDR3 nucleotide sequence: TGTGCCAGCAGTTACGGGTCTGTGAACACTGAAGCTTTCTTT.

At least ten counts were recorded for this clonotype. The chain is built from TRBV20-1 and TRBJ2-7, with D possibly being TRBD1 (6 bases). CDR3 length equals 17 residues. The V gene lost 1 base and the J gene lost 0 bases, with 19 bases spanning the gap. The germline V gene has CDR1 DFQATT and CDR2 SNEGSKA (reference sequence). Here the CDR3 reads CSARANPGQALSYEQYF. The CDR3 bases are TGCAGTGCTAGAGCCAACCCGGGACAAGCCCTCTCCTACGAGCAGTACTTC.

In its sample, this clonotype was seen many times. The chain recombines TRBV5-1 with TRBJ2-7; no clear D. The CDR3 is 12 residues long. Germline V CDR1 and CDR2: SGHRS, YFSETQ. Trimming pared 4 bases from V and 6 bases from J, leaving 11 bases between. Here the CDR3 reads CASSPPDTEQYF. The CDR3 DNA is TGCGCCAGCAGCCCGCCCGACACCGAGCAGTACTTC.

In its sample, this clonotype was seen a few times. CDR3 in amino acids: CASSFVGVPQYF. The CDR3 DNA follows: TGTGCCAGCAGTTTTGTTGGGGTTCCGCAGTATTTT. The chain combines TRBV12-3 or TRBV12-4 with TRBJ2-3; no firm D call. V was trimmed by 3 bases and J by 10 bases, leaving 11 bases between them. The CDR3 spans 12 residues.

This clonotype was recorded once. The junction differs from germline at one of its ends, possibly a read error. The chain employs TRBV7-2 and TRBJ1-6; D gene uncertain. CDR1 and CDR2 from the germline V gene are SGHTA and FQGNSA. CDR3 size: 14 residues. As DNA, the CDR3 is TGTGCCAGCAGCCCCAGAGGAGGAAATTCACACCTCCACTTT. Protein product: CASSPRGGNSHLHF.

Worth noting for this clonotype: One junction end disagrees with the germline gene, perhaps due to a read error. The CDR3 sequence is CCALLAGATLNTGELFF. The CDR3, as DNA: TGCTGTGCTTTACTAGCGGGGGCTACTTTGAACACCGGGGAGCTGTTTTTT. The V gene is TRBV20-1, the J gene TRBJ2-2; 11 bases map to TRBD2. The CDR3 is made up of 17 amino acids. Per the germline V gene, CDR1 is DFQATT and CDR2 is SNEGSKA (reference sequence).

Ten or more counts support this clonotype. The chain employs TRBV6-1 and TRBJ2-2, with 8 bases fitting TRBD1. The CDR3 runs 14 residues. After removal of 10 bases from V and 4 bases from J, the junction contained 8 bases not matched to a gene. Germline V gives CDR1 MNHNS, CDR2 SASEGT. The CDR3 loop reads CAIGGQGGTGELFF. The CDR3 DNA reads as TGTGCCATCGGAGGACAGGGAGGCACCGGGGAGCTGTTTTTT.

The CDR3 sequence is CASSLDITYSGANVLTF. The CDR3 nucleotides are TGCGCCAGCTCCCTTGACATTACCTACTCTGGGGCCAACGTCCTGACTTTC. The rearrangement links TRBV5-1 to TRBJ2-6, with D unclear. Germline CDR1 and CDR2: SGHRS and YFSETQ. V lost 7 bases to trimming and J lost 0 bases, with 17 bases between them. The CDR3 totals 17 residues.

The chain links TRBV7-2 to TRBJ2-7; weak D call: TRBD1 (5 bases). V was clipped by 1 base and J by 0 bases, with 7 bases between them. Germline V CDR1 and CDR2: SGHTA, FQGNSA. The length of the CDR3 is 14 residues. CDR3 DNA sequence: TGTGCCAGCAGCTTAGGCGGACACTCCTACGAGCAGTACTTC. It yields the protein CASSLGGHSYEQYF.

There are many counts of this clonotype. This chain connects TRBV29-1 to TRBJ2-7, with 8 positions matching TRBD1. This CDR3 region has 12 residues. Per the germline V gene, CDR1 is SQVTM and CDR2 is ANQGSEA. The V gene end was trimmed by 7 bases and the J gene end by 3 bases; junction bases not matched to a gene: 5. The CDR3 loop reads CSDRTGSYEQYF. CDR3 coding DNA: TGCAGCGATAGGACAGGGAGCTACGAGCAGTACTTC.